The source of this T cell receptor (beta chain) is a study of blood T cell repertoires in COVID-19. Clones were sequenced by immunoSEQ multiplex PCR, and TCRdb holds only the in-frame ones, with some missing. The sample gives some 76,000 clones, roughly 80% of which show up once; around 10% is in the top ten. V lost 1 base and J lost 4; bases outside the gene matches: 9. Germline-derived CDR1 and CDR2 are KGHDR and SFDVKD. CDR3 length equals 17 residues. Sequenced input: peripheral blood. This clonotype originated in a man aged 50 to 60 with acute or convalescent COVID-19. J is TRBJ2-1 and V is TRBV24-1; the match to TRBD1 covers 7 bases. The DNA for the CDR3 is TGTGCCACCAGTGATTTTCGGAGCCAGGGGGTTTACAATGAGCAGTTCTTC. Translating gives CATSDFRSQGVYNEQFF.